This is a list of T cell receptor beta chains from one sample in a study of molecular identifiers for immune sequencing clone quantification. A single record per CDR3 protein comes from TCRdb applying MiXCR to the PCR reads. The sample carries 88,000 or so distinct CDR3 sequences, around 23% recorded once. The sequenced sample was naive CD8+ T cells from blood, with Jurkat cell RNA spiked in. These receptor sequences come from a human donor in good health. Some libraries in this study had Jurkat cell RNA spiked in. Each CDR3 is given with its conserved first and last residue. A D gene is named only where the DNA matches it firmly. Rows may omit the clone size; those that give it use once, few, many or a size class.

j_gene	d_gene	v_gene	abundance	CDR3nt	CDR3aa
TRBJ2-4	TRBD2	TRBV7-2	-	TGTGCCAGCAGCCCCATCTGGGGGGGAAACATTCAGTACTTC	CASSPIWGGNIQYF
TRBJ2-6	-	TRBV7-6	many	TGTGCCAGCAGCTTAGATGGGGACCCCTACGGGGCCAACGTCCTGACTTTC	CASSLDGDPYGANVLTF
TRBJ2-3	TRBD2	TRBV29-1	many	TGCAGCGCCGACGGGGGGGCCCTAGATACGCAGTATTTT	CSADGGALDTQYF
TRBJ2-1	-	TRBV4-3	few	TGCGCCAGCAGCCAAGAAGCGGACCACCGCTACAATGAGCAGTTCTTC	CASSQEADHRYNEQFF
TRBJ2-7	-	TRBV6-2/TRBV6-3	few	TGTGCCAGCAGTTACTTGACGGGGCCCACCTACGAGCAGTACTTC	CASSYLTGPTYEQYF
TRBJ1-5	-	TRBV2	many	TGTGCCAGCAAGGTTGACCCTAGCAATCAGCCCCAGCATTTT	CASKVDPSNQPQHF
TRBJ2-1	-	TRBV12-3/TRBV12-4	few	TGTGCCAGCAGTTTAAGCCTTAACAATGAGCAGTTCTTC	CASSLSLNNEQFF
TRBJ1-4	-	TRBV6-5	many	TGTGCCAGCAAGGAAAGTGAAAAACTGTTTTTT	CASKESEKLFF
TRBJ1-3	-	TRBV4-1	many	TGCGCCAGCAGCCAACTCGACGGCCCGAGGTATTTT	CASSQLDGPRYF
TRBJ2-3	-	TRBV7-2	many	TGTGCCAGCAGCTCACGACAGGCTGGCACAGATACGCAGTATTTT	CASSSRQAGTDTQYF
TRBJ2-7	-	TRBV20-1	many	TGCAGTGCTAGAGAGCTGGAGGGAACCTACGAGCAGTACTTC	CSARELEGTYEQYF
TRBJ2-3	TRBD1	TRBV7-9	-	TGTGCCAGCAGCGCACCGGGACAGGAGGCGCAGTATTTT	CASSAPGQEAQYF
TRBJ2-7	TRBD2	TRBV4-3	many	TGCGCCAGCAGCCAGGGGACTAGCGAGATTCCCGAGCAGTACTTC	CASSQGTSEIPEQYF
TRBJ2-7	-	TRBV27	many	TGTGCCAGCAGTCTAAGGGGCGGCCCCTACGAGCAGTACTTC	CASSLRGGPYEQYF
TRBJ2-3	-	TRBV21-1	many	TGTGCCAGCAAACTAGCGGGAGGCCAGGATCAGCGCACAGATACGCAGTATTTT	CASKLAGGQDQRTDTQYF
TRBJ1-4	-	TRBV18	few	TGTGCCAGCTCACTCCATCCGAGGGCGACCAATGAAAAACTGTTTTTT	CASSLHPRATNEKLFF
TRBJ2-1	-	TRBV3-1	few	TGTGCCAGCAGCCAAGAACGGGTAGGGTATCAGCTAGGCAATGAGCAGTTCTTC	CASSQERVGYQLGNEQFF
TRBJ2-5	TRBD1	TRBV3-1	-	TGTGCCAGCAGCCCGGAACAGGGGATTGGAGAGACCCAGCACTTC	CASSPEQGIGETQHF
TRBJ1-6	-	TRBV29-1	many	TGCAGCGTTGCGCAGGGAGATAATTCACCCCTCCACTTT	CSVAQGDNSPLHF
TRBJ2-3	TRBD2	TRBV7-9	many	TGTGCCAGCAGCTTAGGGGCTAGCGGGAACACAGATACGCAGTATTTT	CASSLGASGNTDTQYF
TRBJ2-7	-	TRBV5-6	-	TGTGCCAGCAGCCTCGACATCACCTACGAGCAGTACTTC	CASSLDITYEQYF
TRBJ1-1	-	TRBV4-1	many	TGCGCCAGCAGCCAAGAAACCCCACAGGGATTCATGAACACTGAAGCTTTCTTT	CASSQETPQGFMNTEAFF
TRBJ2-2	-	TRBV10-2	-	TGCACCAGCAGTGAGGTTGGGGACACCGGGGAGCTGTTTTTT	CTSSEVGDTGELFF
TRBJ2-5	TRBD1	TRBV2	many	TGTGCCAGCAGTGTTAGTACCTCGGGACAGCAAGAGACCCAGTACTTC	CASSVSTSGQQETQYF
TRBJ2-3	-	TRBV5-1	many	TGCGCCAGCAGCACCGATACAGATACGCAGTATTTT	CASSTDTDTQYF
TRBJ1-2	TRBD1	TRBV27	many	TGTGCCAGCAGTTTTGGGACAGGGGGGTATGGCTACACCTTC	CASSFGTGGYGYTF
TRBJ2-7	-	TRBV6-6	many	TGTGCCAGCAGCCCCCAAAGGATCTTACCTGACGAGCAGTACTTC	CASSPQRILPDEQYF
TRBJ2-3	-	TRBV24-1	-	TGTGCCACCAGTGATCGTCGGGTTAGCACAGATACGCAGTATTTT	CATSDRRVSTDTQYF
TRBJ1-5	TRBD1	TRBV2	-	TGTGCCAGCAGTGAGAGGGCAGGGGGGGACCGTGCGCCCCAGCATTTT	CASSERAGGDRAPQHF
TRBJ2-2	-	TRBV2	many	TGTGCCAGCAGTTCGGCGTTGGGCACCGGGGAGCTGTTTTTT	CASSSALGTGELFF
TRBJ1-1	-	TRBV5-1	many	TGCGCCAGCAGCTTGGCGCCAGCCCAGAACACTGAAGCTTTCTTT	CASSLAPAQNTEAFF
TRBJ2-7	TRBD2	TRBV28	-	TGTGCCAGCAAGGGACTAGCTGAAAGAGACGAGCAGTACTTC	CASKGLAERDEQYF
TRBJ1-4	-	TRBV7-9	few	TGTGCCAGCAGCCACCGGGATGGGGGGGTGAATGAAAAACTGTTTTTT	CASSHRDGGVNEKLFF
TRBJ2-1	TRBD2	TRBV28	few	TGTGCCAGCACCGTGGCGGGAGGCCACGGAGGATGGAATGAGCAGTTCTTC	CASTVAGGHGGWNEQFF
TRBJ2-1	TRBD1	TRBV5-1	many	TGCGCCAGCAGCACCAGACAGGGGCCGGATGGCTACAATGAGCAGTTCTTC	CASSTRQGPDGYNEQFF
TRBJ2-7	-	TRBV30	-	TGTGCCTGGACCTCGGTAGGGAACGAGCAGTACTTC	CAWTSVGNEQYF
TRBJ2-7	-	TRBV20-1	many	TGCAGTGCTAGAGAGGAGTTAACCTACGAGCAGTACTTC	CSAREELTYEQYF
TRBJ2-3	-	TRBV7-3	many	TGTGCCAGCAGCTTAACCACTAGTTCCACAGATACGCAGTATTTT	CASSLTTSSTDTQYF
TRBJ2-5	TRBD2	TRBV4-1	many	TGCGCCAGCAGCCAAGATAGGACTAGCGGGGGGCCCCTTTACTTC	CASSQDRTSGGPLYF
TRBJ2-5	-	TRBV28	many	TGTGCCAGCAGTTTAGGGGGTCAAGAGACCCAGTACTTC	CASSLGGQETQYF
TRBJ2-2	TRBD2	TRBV2	-	TGTGCCAGCAGTCCGGGACTAGCTCTGTTGGACGGGGAGCTGTTTTTT	CASSPGLALLDGELFF
TRBJ2-3	TRBD2	TRBV9	many	TGTGCCAGCAGCGTATCGCTCGCGGCTAGCGGGAGCCCCACAGATACGCAGTATTTT	CASSVSLAASGSPTDTQYF
TRBJ1-2	-	TRBV27	-	TGTGCCAGCAGTTTAAGCTTGACGGGGGCGCCCTATGGCTACACCTTC	CASSLSLTGAPYGYTF
TRBJ2-7	-	TRBV28	many	TGTGCCAGCAGCTTTCAACTTACAGTCTACGAGCAGTACTTC	CASSFQLTVYEQYF
TRBJ1-1	-	TRBV7-9	many	TGTGCCAGCAGCGGCGGGGGGCGGATTGAAGCTTTCTTT	CASSGGGRIEAFF
TRBJ2-2	TRBD1	TRBV2	-	TGTGCCAGCAGCACAGGGGGTTCCGGGGAGCTGTTTTTT	CASSTGGSGELFF
TRBJ1-1	TRBD1	TRBV12-3/TRBV12-4	many	TGTGCCAGCAGGGAGGGACAGCGGTATTCGGGCACTGAAGCTTTCTTT	CASREGQRYSGTEAFF
TRBJ2-1	-	TRBV27	few	TGTGCCAGCAGTTTCTCCTCCGATGAGCAGTTCTTC	CASSFSSDEQFF
TRBJ2-3	-	TRBV9	many	TGTGCCAGCAGCGTAGAAGAGGGCGGGGGCCCAGATACGCAGTATTTT	CASSVEEGGGPDTQYF
TRBJ1-6	-	TRBV12-3/TRBV12-4	many	TGTGCCAGCAGTTTTGTTGTCTGGGAATCCCTAACTACTAATTCACCCCTCCACTTT	CASSFVVWESLTTNSPLHF
TRBJ2-3	TRBD2	TRBV30	many	TGTGCCTGGAGTGTACTTGGGCTAGCGGGAACCACAGATACGCAGTATTTT	CAWSVLGLAGTTDTQYF
TRBJ2-7	-	TRBV5-1	many	TGCGCCAGCAGCTTGACTACCGGCGTTAGGGTATACGAGCAGTACTTC	CASSLTTGVRVYEQYF
TRBJ1-4	-	TRBV7-9	-	TGTGCCAGCAGCTCCCTAGGGGGTGAAAAACTGTTTTTT	CASSSLGGEKLFF